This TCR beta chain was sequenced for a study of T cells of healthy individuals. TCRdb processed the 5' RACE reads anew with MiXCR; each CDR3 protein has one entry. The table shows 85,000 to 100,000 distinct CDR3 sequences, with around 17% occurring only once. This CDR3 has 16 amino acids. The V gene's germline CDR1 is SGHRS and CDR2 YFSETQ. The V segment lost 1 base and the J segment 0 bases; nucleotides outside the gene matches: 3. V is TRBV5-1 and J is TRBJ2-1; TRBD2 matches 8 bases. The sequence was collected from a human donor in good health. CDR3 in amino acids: CASSLMAGGSYNEQFF. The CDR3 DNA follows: TGCGCCAGCAGCTTGATGGCGGGAGGCTCCTACAATGAGCAGTTCTTC.